A selection of T cell receptor beta chains follows, all from one sample in a study of CD8+CD57+ T cells in acquired aplastic anemia. Each CDR3 protein gets one entry after TCRdb re-called the reads with MiXCR. The sample has 150,000 to 200,000 distinct CDR3 sequences, about 60% seen once. Source material: sorted CD4+, CD8+, or CD8+CD57+ T cells (not recorded which) from PBMCs. These receptors were taken from a human donor with aplastic anemia. CDR3s include the opening cysteine and the closing phenylalanine or tryptophan. D genes are given only for firm matches. For some rows the clone size is stated as once, few or many, or as a class when expanded; others skip it.

CDR3 protein	CDR3 DNA	clone size	D gene	V gene	J gene
CASSPTGGSHNEQFF	TGTGCCAGTTCGCCGACAGGGGGCAGCCACAATGAGCAGTTCTTC	many	TRBD1	TRBV19	TRBJ2-1
CASSYEGAPHEQYF	TGTGCCAGCAGTTACGAGGGGGCGCCCCACGAGCAGTACTTC	few	TRBD1	TRBV6-2/TRBV6-3	TRBJ2-7
CANQTGTQYF	TGCGCCAACCAGACTGGTACGCAGTATTTT	NA	NA	TRBV10-1	TRBJ2-3
CASSEGDKVTDTQYF	TGTGCCAGCAGCGAGGGGGACAAGGTCACAGATACGCAGTATTTT	many	NA	TRBV7-9	TRBJ2-3
CASSKLGQGEGYTF	TGTGCCAGCAGTAAACTGGGACAGGGGGAAGGCTACACCTTC	few	TRBD1	TRBV27	TRBJ1-2
CASSRTGGLADTQYF	TGTGCCAGCAGCCGTACAGGGGGCTTGGCAGATACGCAGTATTTT	NA	TRBD1	TRBV7-3	TRBJ2-3
CASSEPPGREHRDREGPSYNEQFF	TGTGCCAGCAGTGAGCCCCCGGGGAGGGAGCACCGGGACAGGGAGGGGCCGTCCTACAATGAGCAGTTCTTC	NA	TRBD1	TRBV25-1	TRBJ2-1
CASSGGQNLAKNIQYF	TGTGCCAGTAGTGGGGGACAGAACTTAGCCAAAAACATTCAGTACTTC	NA	TRBD1	TRBV19	TRBJ2-4
CASRGTGEVSNYGYTF	TGTGCCAGCAGGGGGACAGGGGAGGTTTCTAACTATGGCTACACCTTC	many	TRBD1	TRBV6-9	TRBJ1-2
CASSSLSGNPQGDEQFF	TGTGCCAGCAGCTCACTCAGCGGTAACCCTCAAGGGGATGAGCAGTTCTTC	NA	NA	TRBV7-8	TRBJ2-1
CASSRTLTSTDTQYF	TGTGCCAGTAGTAGGACACTAACTAGCACAGATACGCAGTATTTT	many	NA	TRBV19	TRBJ2-3
CASSASVTYEQYF	TGTGCCAGCAGTGCTAGCGTCACCTACGAGCAGTACTTC	NA	NA	TRBV25-1	TRBJ2-7
CAISETKDQPQHF	TGTGCCATCAGTGAGACCAAGGATCAGCCCCAGCATTTT	NA	NA	TRBV10-3	TRBJ1-5
CSATGVGSYNEQFF	TGCAGTGCCACCGGGGTTGGCTCCTACAATGAGCAGTTCTTC	many	NA	TRBV20-1	TRBJ2-1
CASSGRVGEQYF	TGTGCCAGTAGTGGGAGGGTTGGCGAGCAGTACTTC	NA	TRBD2	TRBV19	TRBJ2-7
CSARDSTSGDYNEQFF	TGCAGTGCTAGAGACTCAACTAGCGGGGATTACAATGAGCAGTTCTTC	NA	TRBD2	TRBV20-1	TRBJ2-1
CASSSRQGADEQYF	TGTGCCAGCAGCTCTAGACAGGGGGCAGATGAGCAGTACTTC	NA	TRBD1	TRBV7-9	TRBJ2-7
CASSLSPEFYGGYTF	TGTGCCAGCAGCTTATCGCCGGAGTTCTATGGAGGCTACACCTTC	NA	NA	TRBV7-2	TRBJ1-2
CASSLGTDGYTF	TGTGCCAGCAGCTTAGGGACGGATGGCTACACCTTC	few	NA	TRBV7-3	TRBJ1-2